This TCR beta chain appears in the sequencing data of a study of T cell clonality in common variable immunodeficiency. Broader study findings: Common variable immunodeficiency TCR beta sequences reportedly had fewer deletions and N-nucleotide insertions. CVID patient heterogeneity limited repertoire-clinical complication correlations.

Using immunoSEQ multiplex PCR, the repertoire was profiled, and TCRdb retains in-frame clones only, with some absent. The profile covers under 25,000 clones, none occurring a single time. Germline CDR1 and CDR2: KGHSH and LQKENI. The CDR3 totals 12 residues. Trimming pared 6 bases from V and 6 bases from J, leaving 9 bases between. This clone showed up just a few times. No antigen is known for it. The read finishes 3 residues shy of the CDR3 end, and the germline J gene is used to complete it. Specimen: peripheral blood mononuclear cells. The sequence was collected from a human donor with common variable immunodeficiency. This sequence joins TRBV18 and TRBJ2-1, with a tentative D call TRBD1 (5 bases). The DNA read from the CDR3 is TGTGCCAGCTCCCCTCAGGGCAATGAG. Translated, it gives CASSPQGNE. The CDR3 reads in full as CASSPQGNEQFF. Variable domain in full (rest from reference TRBV18 and TRBJ2-1): NAGVMQNPRHLVRRRGQEARLRCSPMKGHSHVYWYRQLPEEGLKFMVYLQKENIIDESGMPKERFSAEFPKEGPSILRIQQVVRGDSAAYFCASSPQGNEQFFGPGTRLTVL.